This TCR beta chain was found in a study of post-analysis software for immune sequencing data (dated by TCRdb to between 2015 and 2016). For context, the study as a whole: Relapsing-remitting, secondary progressive and progressive-relapsing multiple sclerosis were recorded as disease courses, and subtype annotation was lacking for some patients. The multiple sclerosis patient repertoires were compared with approximately 11 previously published healthy control repertoires from donors aged about 6 to 28 years. A subset of samples was prepared in parallel using single-end sample barcoding, then pooled and co-amplified after Illumina adapter ligation.

To demonstrate the VDJtools post-analysis software, TCR beta repertoires were profiled from the peripheral blood of about 13 young patients with multiple sclerosis. Multiple sclerosis patients were children and adolescents aged roughly 6 to 16 years. Overall study outcomes, separate from this receptor: The multiple sclerosis patient group was slightly younger than the control group. Significantly lower normalized Chao1 diversity was found in multiple sclerosis patients than in controls, suggesting substantial peripheral T-cell clonal expansion. Direct clustering with F measure revealed strong co-clustering of samples prepared in the same batch, which led to a batch-effect correction. Significantly higher frequencies in patients than in controls were found for roughly 5 TRBV segments, including TRBV5-6, TRBV5-1 and TRBV20-1.

Only one count was recorded for this clonotype. The target of this receptor is not known. Base quality data are lacking; no much larger clone is found one base away. The library was made by PCR. Sequencing relied on an Illumina HiSeq 2500. To reduce PCR and sequencing biases, unique molecular identifiers were built into the TCR beta cDNA libraries. Every 1 to 10 million input T cells yielded 500,000 or so cDNA molecules, meaning each molecule approximated one T cell. Patient libraries were prepared and sequenced with the same protocol used for the earlier healthy control dataset. Samples belonging to the same batch were prepared together, multiplexed and sequenced on a shared HiSeq lane. The source study handled its data this way. MIGEC was used to process the raw barcoded reads, and molecular identifier groups with only a single read were discarded before consensus assembly and CDR3 extraction. VDJtools was used for post-analysis of the clonotype tables, and diversity was normalized by down-sampling every dataset to the size of the smallest sample. To correct batch-related cross-sample contamination, repertoire overlap clustering matched CDR3 amino acid sequences but not nucleotide sequences. Starting from the raw public reads, TCRdb applied fastp trimming at Q25, assembled clones with MiXCR and retained in-frame beta chains. Rows with one shared CDR3 protein collapse into an entry with the most common genes and DNA. These V and J calls derive from TCRdb rather than the authors' analysis. Within this sample are fewer than 700,000 distinct CDR3 sequences, with about 44% of them counted one time only. Roughly 1.7% of the sample is held by the ten biggest clonotypes.

Ends trimmed: V by 4 bases, J by 2 bases; bases unmatched to a gene: 4. From the cysteine through the phenylalanine, the CDR3 covers 15 amino acids. Left in the record is the CDR3 DNA by itself, 45 bases read in frame from the first base. Per the germline V gene (reference sequence), MNHEY is the CDR1 and SMNVEV is the CDR2. The sequencing input was blood. This clonotype was obtained from a girl between 10 and 17 years old with multiple sclerosis. This sequence uses TRBV27 and TRBJ1-5; TRBD1 aligns with 8 central bases. The DNA is TGTGCCAGCAGTTGGGACAGGAAGGGCAATCAGCCCCAGCATTTT. Translated, it gives CASSWDRKGNQPQHF.